The T cell receptor beta chain under discussion was sequenced for a study of early T cells in non-severe SARS-CoV-2 infection. Study-level information: Unsorted whole blood bulk RNA was sequenced, with unpaired chains.

The CDR3 loop spans 13 amino acids. CDR1 is SNHLY, CDR2 FYNNEI, per germline. V lost 7 bases, J lost 2 bases, and 10 bases lay in between. Individual cDNA molecules were tagged with unique molecular identifiers, the study reported. MiXCR, run by TCRdb on the 5' RACE reads, gives a single entry per CDR3 protein. The sample holds roughly 49,000 distinct CDR3 sequences; around 4% are singletons and the top ten take around 6%. With regard to this clonotype: Given the absence of the conserved phenylalanine or tryptophan at the CDR3 end, a read error is likely.

The chain employs TRBV2 and TRBJ2-3, with D tentatively TRBD1 (5 bases). This clonotype was obtained from an adult who was a healthcare worker with PCR-confirmed SARS-CoV-2 infection or an uninfected control (not recorded which). The material sequenced was whole blood. This CDR3 is CASNQGYTDTQYL. The CDR3 region has the DNA TGTGCCAGCAATCAGGGCTACACAGATACGCAGTATTTA.